These 28 T cell receptor beta chains share one sample of origin, sequenced in a study of cytomegalovirus exposure and HLA in healthy donors. The PCR used 60 Vbeta and 13 Jbeta primers. Profiling relied on immunoSEQ multiplex PCR, and the TCRdb table lists in-frame clones only, not all of them. The sample lists over 85,000 clones; 65% to 80% were seen once. Specimen: PBMCs. These receptors were taken from a woman aged 60 to 75 in good health and CMV-seropositive.

The chain carries TRBV11-2 and TRBJ2-7; possibly TRBD1 for D (5 bases). V lost 1 base, J lost 2 bases, and 6 bases lay in between. The CDR3 is 13 residues long. The germline CDR1 and CDR2 sequences are SGHAT and FQNNGV. This chain's CDR3 is CASSLGTTYEQYF. In nucleotides, the CDR3 is TGTGCCAGCAGCTTAGGGACAACCTACGAGCAGTACTTC.

The rearrangement links TRBV23-1 to TRBJ2-3; 13 bases are a match to TRBD2. TRBV23-1 is filed as an ORF, its function uncertain. This CDR3 spans 16 amino acids. V shed 2 bases, J shed 3 bases, and the junction held 2 bases outside the gene matches. CDR3 DNA: TGCGCCAGCAGTCAAACTAGCGGGAGGGCAACAGATACGCAGTATTTT. Protein sequence: CASSQTSGRATDTQYF.

This clone was recorded many times. V usage is TRBV4-1 and J usage is TRBJ2-1, with 9 bases matching TRBD2. The CDR3 is made up of 16 amino acids. CDR1 and CDR2 (germline): MGHRA, YSYEKL. Germline trimming cut 4 bases from V and 2 bases from J; bases unmatched to any gene: 6. CDR3 amino acids: CASSRHASGAYNEQFF. DNA of the CDR3: TGCGCCAGCAGCCGCCACGCTAGCGGGGCCTACAATGAGCAGTTCTTC.

The chain links TRBV5-4 to TRBJ2-1; D might be TRBD1 (6 bases). CDR1 SGHNT and CDR2 YYREEE come from the germline V gene (reference sequence). There are 13 residues in the CDR3. V lost 4 bases, J lost 8 bases, and 13 bases lay in between. The CDR3 sequence: CASSRTGSDEQFF. CDR3 DNA sequence: TGTGCCAGCAGCCGAACAGGGAGCGATGAGCAGTTCTTC.

This clone showed up just once. The V call is TRBV11-2, the J call TRBJ2-5, with D maybe TRBD1 (5 bases). CDR1 and CDR2 from the germline V gene are SGHAT and FQNNGV. Deletions cut 5 bases from V and 0 bases from J, with 7 bases between. CDR3 size: 13 residues. CDR3 sequence (DNA): TGTGCCAGCAGCGTGGACAACCAAGAGACCCAGTACTTC. This gives the protein CASSVDNQETQYF. The whole variable domain, remainder taken from reference TRBV11-2 and TRBJ2-5, is EAGVAQSPRYKIIEKRQSVAFWCNPISGHATLYWYQQILGQGPKLLIQFQNNGVVDDSQLPKDRFSAERLKGVDSTLKIQPAKLEDSAVYLCASSVDNQETQYFGPGTRLLVL.

This rearrangement joins TRBV15 to TRBJ2-5; D might be TRBD2 (6 bases). The length of the CDR3 is 18 residues. Germline V gives CDR1 LNHNV, CDR2 YYDKDF (reference sequence). V lost 3 bases and J 1 base, leaving 21 bases between the germline ends. For the CDR3, the DNA is TGTGCCACCAGCAGGTATTCATTAGCGGCTAGCGCCCAAGAGACCCAGTACTTC. Protein sequence: CATSRYSLAASAQETQYF.

The rearrangement joins TRBV7-3 to TRBJ2-2, with a weak D call TRBD2 (6 bases). CDR1 and CDR2 from the germline V gene are SGHTA and FQGTGA. CDR3 length: 13 residues. V was shortened by 10 bases and J by 4 bases, with 13 bases between the two germline ends. The CDR3 reads CATSAGITGELFF. In DNA, the CDR3 is TGTGCCACCTCGGCGGGGATCACCGGGGAGCTGTTTTTT.

The V and J genes are TRBV9 and TRBJ2-1; 7 bases line up with TRBD2. The CDR3 length is 15 residues. V lost 3 bases and J lost 5; bases outside the gene matches: 8. The germline gives CDR1 SGDLS, CDR2 YYNGEE. CDR3 nucleotide sequence: TGTGCCAGCAGCGCGGGAGGAGGGTTTGACAATGAGCAGTTCTTC. Protein sequence: CASSAGGGFDNEQFF.

This clone appeared a few times. The J gene is TRBJ2-1, the V gene TRBV5-1, with 8 bases identical to TRBD2. The germline V gene has CDR1 SGHRS and CDR2 YFSETQ. This CDR3 spans 14 amino acids. Germline trimming cut 0 bases from V and 8 bases from J; bases unmatched to any gene: 4. CDR3 DNA: TGCGCCAGCAGCTTGGCGGCGACTAGCGATGAGCAGTTCTTC. Encoded protein: CASSLAATSDEQFF. The entire variable domain, with the rest obtained from reference TRBV5-1 and TRBJ2-1, is as follows: KAGVTQTPRYLIKTRGQQVTLSCSPISGHRSVSWYQQTPGQGLQFLFEYFSETQRNKGNFPGRFSGRQFSNSRSEMNVSTLELGDSALYLCASSLAATSDEQFFGPGTRLTVL.

V is TRBV2 and J is TRBJ2-3, with 10 bases aligning to TRBD2. The CDR3 sequence is 15 residues long. The J segment lost 5 bases and the V segment lost 4 bases, leaving 6 bases of the junction unmatched. CDR1 is SNHLY, CDR2 FYNNEI, per germline. CDR3 in amino acids: CASSVSGTSEDTQYF. The CDR3 DNA follows: TGTGCCAGCAGTGTGTCCGGGACTAGCGAAGATACGCAGTATTTT.

V is TRBV5-6 and J is TRBJ2-3, with TRBD2 matching over 11 bases. CDR3 length: 16 residues. V trimming: 2 bases; J trimming: 4 bases; junction bases outside the gene matches: 6. Germline V gene data show CDR1 as SGHDT and CDR2 as YYEEEE. The CDR3 region is CASSFTSGSRADTQYF. CDR3 bases: TGTGCCAGCAGCTTTACTAGCGGGAGTCGGGCAGATACGCAGTATTTT.

The chain is built from TRBV9 and TRBJ2-3, with D uncertain. The germline CDR1 and CDR2 sequences are SGDLS and YYNGEE. The CDR3 is 16 amino acids. The V end lost 0 bases, the J end lost 4 bases, and 15 bases lay between the germline ends. As DNA, the CDR3 is TGTGCCAGCAGCGTAGCTGGGCCCGGCTTGGCAGATACGCAGTATTTT. This translates into CASSVAGPGLADTQYF.

The CDR3 is CASSILLVSVTFF. The CDR3 coding sequence is TGTGCCAGTAGTATCTTGTTGGTATCGGTAACTTTCTTT. The chain joins TRBV19 to TRBJ1-1; no clear D. This CDR3 has 13 amino acids. CDR1 is LNHDA, CDR2 SQIVND, per germline (reference sequence). V was trimmed by 3 bases and J by 12 bases, leaving 17 bases between them.

The gene calls are TRBV14 and TRBJ2-7; D is unresolved. The CDR3 runs 13 residues. Germline V CDR1 and CDR2: SGHDN, FVKESK. V was pared by 0 bases and J by 7 bases, with 10 bases between. The CDR3 DNA is TGTGCCAGCAGCCAAGACCACAACACGGAGCAGTACTTC. Encoded protein: CASSQDHNTEQYF. The whole variable domain, filled in from reference TRBV14 and TRBJ2-7, reads EAGVTQFPSHSVIEKGQTVTLRCDPISGHDNLYWYRRVMGKEIKFLLHFVKESKQDESGMPNNRFLAERTGGTYSTLKVQPAELEDSGVYFCASSQDHNTEQYFGPGTRLTVT.

This rearrangement joins TRBV18 to TRBJ1-1; 11 nucleotides line up with TRBD1. CDR3 length equals 15 residues. The V segment lost 3 bases and the J segment 6 bases; nucleotides outside the gene matches: 6. Per the germline V gene, CDR1 is KGHSH and CDR2 is LQKENI. For the CDR3, the DNA is TGTGCCAGCTCACCTTGGACAGGGGGCGTCTCTGAAGCTTTCTTT. Translating gives CASSPWTGGVSEAFF.

The chain links TRBV6-1 to TRBJ1-1; the D gene is possibly TRBD1 (5 bases). The ends were cut back, 5 bases at V and 1 base at J, with 14 bases in the middle. CDR1 is MNHNS, CDR2 SASEGT, per germline. The length of the CDR3 is 15 residues. CDR3 nucleotide sequence: TGTGCCAGCAGTATCTTATTGCAGGGGAACACTGAAGCTTTCTTT. This translates into CASSILLQGNTEAFF.

The chain recombines TRBV11-2 with TRBJ2-1; tentative D call: TRBD2 (6 bases). The V and J ends lost 3 bases and 4 bases respectively, with 13 bases between them. Germline CDR1 SGHAT, CDR2 FQNNGV. The CDR3 consists of 15 residues. CDR3 amino acids: CASSFRTSRYNEQFF. The CDR3 DNA sequence: TGTGCCAGCAGCTTCCGAACTAGCAGGTACAATGAGCAGTTCTTC. The whole variable domain, filled in from reference TRBV11-2 and TRBJ2-1, reads EAGVAQSPRYKIIEKRQSVAFWCNPISGHATLYWYQQILGQGPKLLIQFQNNGVVDDSQLPKDRFSAERLKGVDSTLKIQPAKLEDSAVYLCASSFRTSRYNEQFFGPGTRLTVL.

The chain recombines TRBV5-4 with TRBJ2-3, with 13 bases identical to TRBD2. Losses at the gene ends were 0 bases for V and 0 bases for J; bases not matched to a gene: 7. Per germline, CDR1 SGHNT and CDR2 YYREEE (reference sequence). The CDR3 sequence is 19 residues long. CDR3 in amino acids: CASSLGLAGGPTSTDTQYF. In DNA form, the CDR3 reads TGTGCCAGCAGCTTGGGACTAGCGGGAGGCCCAACTAGCACAGATACGCAGTATTTT.

The chain joins TRBV18 to TRBJ1-1; D possibly corresponds to TRBD1 (6 bases). Germline lookup yields CDR1 KGHSH and CDR2 LQKENI. This CDR3 contains 15 residues. V lost 1 base to trimming and J lost 0 bases, with 9 bases between them. This chain's CDR3 is CASSPLTGMNTEAFF. For the CDR3, the DNA is TGTGCCAGCTCACCACTAACAGGGATGAACACTGAAGCTTTCTTT.

J is TRBJ2-2 and V is TRBV11-2, with TRBD1 as a possible D gene (6 bases). CDR3 length equals 15 residues. V dropped 6 bases and J dropped 4 bases, with 15 bases sitting between them. The germline V gene has CDR1 SGHAT and CDR2 FQNNGV. The DNA for the CDR3 is TGTGCCAGCAGTCCACAGGGTTGGAGCACCGGGGAGCTGTTTTTT. It is translated as CASSPQGWSTGELFF. Drawing the rest from reference TRBV11-2 and TRBJ2-2, the complete variable domain is EAGVAQSPRYKIIEKRQSVAFWCNPISGHATLYWYQQILGQGPKLLIQFQNNGVVDDSQLPKDRFSAERLKGVDSTLKIQPAKLEDSAVYLCASSPQGWSTGELFFGEGSRLTVL.

The V gene is TRBV25-1, the J gene TRBJ2-7; TRBD2 agrees at 9 bases. CDR1 is MGHDK, CDR2 SYGVNS, per germline. There are 14 residues in the CDR3. Germline trimming cut 6 bases from V and 1 base from J; bases unmatched to any gene: 4. CDR3 region: CASRSSGISYEQYF. The CDR3 DNA is TGTGCCAGCAGATCTAGCGGGATTTCCTACGAGCAGTACTTC.

The chain is built from TRBV5-5 and TRBJ2-3; D is possibly TRBD2 (5 bases). The CDR3 sequence is 13 residues long. The V and J ends lost 9 bases and 0 bases respectively, with 11 bases between them. Germline lookup yields CDR1 SGHKS and CDR2 YYEKEE (reference sequence). The chain's CDR3 is CATSPGSTDTQYF. CDR3 bases: TGTGCCACCTCCCCGGGGAGCACAGATACGCAGTATTTT. Full variable domain (rest looked up from reference TRBV5-5 and TRBJ2-3): DAGVTQSPTHLIKTRGQQVTLRCSPISGHKSVSWYQQVLGQGPQFIFQYYEKEERGRGNFPDRFSARQFPNYSSELNVNALLLGDSALYLCATSPGSTDTQYFGPGTRLTVL.

The chain uses TRBV18 and TRBJ2-2; D not resolved. V was clipped by 2 bases and J by 0 bases, with 7 bases between them. CDR1 and CDR2 (germline): KGHSH, LQKENI. This CDR3 has 15 residues. The CDR3 bases are TGTGCCAGCTCACCAATCGTGTCGAACACCGGGGAGCTGTTTTTT. Its translation: CASSPIVSNTGELFF.

The sample holds one count of this clone. The chain links TRBV27 to TRBJ1-5; 8 bases are a match to TRBD1. CDR1 MNHEY and CDR2 SMNVEV come from the germline V gene (reference sequence). V trimming: 6 bases; J trimming: 2 bases; junction bases outside the gene matches: 12. The CDR3 consists of 17 residues. CDR3: CASSRGLGQGGNQPQHF. CDR3 nucleotides: TGTGCCAGCAGCCGAGGCCTTGGACAGGGAGGCAATCAGCCCCAGCATTTT.

This clone turned up a few times. The rearrangement links TRBV7-9 to TRBJ1-1; tentative D call: TRBD1 (5 bases). The CDR3 extends over 14 amino acids. V lost 6 bases to trimming and J lost 5 bases, with 16 bases between them. Germline-derived CDR1 and CDR2 are SEHNR and FQNEAQ (reference sequence). The CDR3 nucleotides read TGTGCCAGCAGTTTCCAGGGATCTAATACTGAAGCTTTCTTT. This gives the protein CASSFQGSNTEAFF.

The gene calls are TRBV19 and TRBJ2-2, with D unresolved. V was cut by 5 bases and J by 6 bases, with 7 bases left in between. The CDR3 is 12 amino acids. Germline CDR1 reads LNHDA; CDR2 reads SQIVND (reference sequence). The CDR3 nucleotides read TGTGCCAGTAGTCCCTCGTCCGGGGAGCTGTTTTTT. It is translated as CASSPSSGELFF.

V is TRBV5-1 and J is TRBJ2-5; 12 bases map to TRBD2. Judging by the DNA end, TRBJ2-7 fits better; the J call may be wrong. The CDR3 sequence is 17 residues long. Germline CDR1 reads SGHRS; CDR2 reads YFSETQ. The CDR3 protein is CASSLGTSGIPLDEQYF. Here the CDR3 DNA reads TGCGCCAGCAGCTTGGGGACTAGCGGGATACCATTGGACGAGCAGTACTTC.

This chain links TRBV21-1 with TRBJ2-1; the table's D call of TRBD1 was not tested on the DNA. TRBV21-1 is labeled a pseudogene. This CDR3 contains 12 residues. In DNA form, the CDR3 reads TGTGCCAGCAGCAAAATAGGGGGTCCTCAGTTCTTC. Protein product: CASSKIGGPQFF.